These 18 T cell receptor beta chains were all obtained from the same sample, sequenced in a study of post-analysis software for immune sequencing data. Study-wide results and limits: In patients, five or six TRBV segments were more frequent than in controls, with TRBV5-6, TRBV5-1 and TRBV20-1 among them.

Antigens for these TCRs are unknown. Unique molecular identifiers were carried by the TCR beta cDNA libraries. One entry per CDR3 protein results from TCRdb running MiXCR on the PCR reads. The table shows around 700,000 distinct CDR3 sequences, with more than 50% occurring only once. Sequences were obtained from blood. The receptors derive from a girl aged 2-10 years with multiple sclerosis.

This clonotype occurred a few times. The junction departs from the called germline gene at one end, perhaps through a read error. The rearrangement links TRBV5-1 to TRBJ2-7; 7 bases agree with TRBD1. This CDR3 region has 15 residues. Germline-derived CDR1 and CDR2 are SGHRS and YFSETQ. The CDR3 bases are TGTGCCAGCAGCTTGGCCCTGACAGGGATCCACGAGCAGTACTTC. This translates into CASSLALTGIHEQYF.

A single count supports this clonotype. V is TRBV18 and J is TRBJ2-5; 7 bases line up with TRBD1. The end of the DNA aligns better with TRBJ2-7, so the J call may be wrong. This CDR3 is 15 amino acids long. Germline values: CDR1 KGHSH, CDR2 LQKENI. The CDR3 region is CASSPRQGRSYEQYF. CDR3 nucleotides: TGTGCCAGCTCACCCAGACAGGGAAGGAGCTACGAGCAGTACTTC.

The chain has TRBV12-3 or TRBV12-4 and TRBJ2-1, with 8 bases matching TRBD2. V shed 10 bases, J shed 5 bases, and the junction held 10 bases outside the gene matches. This CDR3 spans 14 amino acids. CDR3 coding DNA: TGTGCCACCGGGAGGGCCGAAATGAACAATGAGCAGTTCTTC. It specifies CATGRAEMNNEQFF.

This clonotype was found a few times. The chain uses TRBV20-1 and TRBJ2-5; 8 bases agree with TRBD2. The CDR3 covers 13 residues. The V segment lost 5 bases and the J segment 7 bases; nucleotides outside the gene matches: 9. Germline V gene sequence: CDR1 DFQATT, CDR2 SNEGSKA (reference sequence). CDR3 loop: CSALYPSGRTQYF. As DNA, the CDR3 is TGCAGTGCTCTTTACCCTAGCGGGCGGACCCAGTACTTC.

Remarks on this clonotype: The junction does not match germline at one end; this may be a read error. The chain carries TRBV6-5 and TRBJ2-3; possible D gene TRBD1, 6 bases. Germline V lookup: CDR1 MNHEY, CDR2 SVGAGI. The CDR3 contains 14 residues. The DNA for the CDR3 is TGTGCCAGCAGTTACTCCAGGGGTCCAGATACACAGTATTTT. It yields the protein CASSYSRGPDTQYF.

The chain links TRBV29-1 to TRBJ1-2; D ambiguous. Trimming pared 1 base from V and 5 bases from J, leaving 5 bases between. Germline CDR1 is SQVTM and CDR2 is ANQGSEA. The CDR3 loop spans 11 amino acids. CDR3 amino acids: CSVEVRYGYTF. CDR3 bases: TGCAGCGTTGAAGTCCGGTATGGCTACACCTTC.

The gene calls are TRBV5-6 and TRBJ2-3; maybe TRBD2 (6 bases). V was trimmed by 0 bases and J by 0 bases, leaving 14 bases between them. Looked up from germline, CDR1 is SGHDT and CDR2 is YYEEEE. CDR3 length: 17 residues. This chain's CDR3 is CASSLDRWRGSTDTQYF. CDR3 coding DNA: TGTGCCAGCAGCTTGGATCGTTGGCGGGGTAGCACAGATACGCAGTATTTT.

V is TRBV11-2 and J is TRBJ2-1, with 11 bases that match TRBD1. With V trimmed by 5 bases and J by 10 bases, 7 bases remained unmatched. The CDR3 is 14 amino acids. Germline CDR1 SGHAT, CDR2 FQNNGV. The CDR3 sequence is CASSPGQGVWEQFF. The CDR3 DNA is TGTGCCAGCAGCCCGGGACAGGGGGTGTGGGAGCAGTTCTTC.

The chain is built from TRBV28 and TRBJ1-2; D is unclear. The CDR3 consists of 15 residues. The V end was cut by 6 bases, the J end by 11 bases, with 25 bases between. Germline CDR1 MDHEN, CDR2 SYDVKM. The CDR3 region is CASSPSMTTPKGYTF. CDR3 bases: TGTGCCAGCAGCCCATCCATGACCACCCCGAAAGGTTACACCTTC.

The chain combines TRBV29-1 with TRBJ2-7, with D perhaps given as TRBD1 or TRBD2 (5 bases each). V was pared by 0 bases and J by 2 bases, with 11 bases between. The CDR3 loop spans 14 amino acids. The V gene's germline CDR1 is SQVTM and CDR2 ANQGSEA. For the CDR3, the DNA is TGCAGCGTTGAAGATTACTTGGGGGCCTACGAGCAGTACTTC. It encodes CSVEDYLGAYEQYF.

The chain uses TRBV7-2 and TRBJ2-1; 7 nucleotides line up with TRBD2. With V trimmed by 5 bases and J by 12 bases, 16 bases remained unmatched. This CDR3 has 15 amino acids. CDR1 and CDR2 (germline): SGHTA, FQGNSA. The CDR3 DNA is TGTGCCAGCAGCCCCACTAGCGAGCCCCTCTCCGGGCAGTTCTTC. Its translation is CASSPTSEPLSGQFF.

The chain is built from TRBV27 and TRBJ1-1; D call uncertain. The V gene lost 5 bases and the J gene lost 6 bases, with 13 bases spanning the gap. From germline, CDR1 is MNHEY and CDR2 SMNVEV (reference sequence). This CDR3 has 13 amino acids. Here the CDR3 DNA reads TGTGCCAGCAGTCTGGGGAGGGCCGCTGAAGCTTTCTTT. Its translation: CASSLGRAAEAFF.

The chain combines TRBV11-2 with TRBJ2-5; D might be TRBD1 or TRBD2, each matching 5 bases. CDR1 is SGHAT and CDR2 is FQNNGV in the germline V gene. The CDR3 runs 15 residues. The ends were cut back, 1 base at V and 4 bases at J, with 13 bases in the middle. CDR3 loop: CASSLAFGAPETQYF. CDR3 coding DNA: TGTGCCAGCAGCTTAGCGTTCGGGGCCCCAGAGACCCAGTACTTC.

The chain combines TRBV29-1 with TRBJ2-5; no clear D gene. V was cut by 4 bases and J by 1 base, with 13 bases left in between. The CDR3 sequence is 14 residues long. From germline, CDR1 is SQVTM and CDR2 ANQGSEA. This CDR3 reads CSVVLDHIQETQYF. For the CDR3, the DNA is TGCAGCGTTGTTTTAGATCACATCCAAGAGACCCAGTACTTC. The full variable domain, with the rest looked up from reference TRBV29-1 and TRBJ2-5, is SAVISQKPSRDICQRGTSLTIQCQVDSQVTMMFWYRQQPGQSLTLIATANQGSEATYESGFVIDKFPISRPNLTFSTLTVSNMSPEDSSIYLCSVVLDHIQETQYFGPGTRLLVL.

CDR3 protein: CSASSTSGPPYNEQFF. The DNA for the CDR3 is TGCAGTGCTAGTTCGACTAGCGGGCCTCCCTACAATGAGCAGTTCTTC. The chain couples TRBV20-1 to TRBJ2-1, with TRBD2 matching 10 bases. The CDR3 spans 16 residues. The ends lost 3 bases at V and 2 bases at J; junction bases unmatched: 7. The germline gives CDR1 DFQATT, CDR2 SNEGSKA (reference sequence).

The chain combines TRBV13 with TRBJ2-1; D is unclear. Trimming stripped 2 bases from V and 5 bases from J, with 13 bases between. The CDR3 is made up of 15 amino acids. Germline V gives CDR1 PRHDT, CDR2 FYEKMQ (reference sequence). The CDR3 region is CASSLFPLDHNEQFF. CDR3 DNA sequence: TGTGCCAGCAGCTTATTCCCCCTAGACCACAATGAGCAGTTCTTC.

In the case of this clonotype: One junction end does not reproduce the germline sequence, and a read error may be involved. The rearrangement uses TRBV12-3 or TRBV12-4 and TRBJ2-1, with 9 nucleotides matching TRBD1. The CDR3 has 15 amino acids. As DNA, the CDR3 is TGTGCCAGCAGTTTCGGGGACAGGGAGGACAATGAGCAGTTCTTT. This codes for CASSFGDREDNEQFF.

This clonotype was seen more than once but under ten times. V usage is TRBV20-1 and J usage is TRBJ2-1, with D tentatively TRBD2 (7 bases). Germline CDR1 is DFQATT and CDR2 is SNEGSKA (reference sequence). Trimming pared 3 bases from V and 4 bases from J, leaving 16 bases between. The CDR3 has 15 amino acids. Written as DNA, the CDR3 is TGCAGTGCTAGCAGGGCGGGGGCCGGTTACAATGAGCAGTTCTTC. Translation gives CSASRAGAGYNEQFF.